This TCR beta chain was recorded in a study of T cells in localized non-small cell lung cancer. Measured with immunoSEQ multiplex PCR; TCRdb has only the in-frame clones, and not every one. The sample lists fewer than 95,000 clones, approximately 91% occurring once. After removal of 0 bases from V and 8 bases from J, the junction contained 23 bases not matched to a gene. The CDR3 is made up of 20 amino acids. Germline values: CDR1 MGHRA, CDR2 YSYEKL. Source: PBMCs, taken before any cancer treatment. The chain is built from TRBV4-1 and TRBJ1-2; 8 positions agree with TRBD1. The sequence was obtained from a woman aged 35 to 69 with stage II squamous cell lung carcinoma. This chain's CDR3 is CASSQEGMGGQAGIGRGYTF. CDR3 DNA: TGCGCCAGCAGCCAAGAAGGAATGGGGGGACAGGCAGGAATAGGAAGGGGCTACACCTTC.